In its sample, the clone carrying this TCR beta chain was seen many times. The antigen remains unidentified. The sample originates from a study of response to subunit inactivated influenza vaccine. Findings and caveats of the study: Authors proposed each seasonal influenza vaccination draws in few new T cells.

In TCRdb, the RT-PCR reads were re-called with MiXCR into one record per CDR3 protein. The repertoire consists of 200,000 to 250,000 distinct CDR3 sequences, with about 12% occurring once and the leading ten covering approximately 7.8%. CDR1 and CDR2 (germline): LGHDT, YNNKEL (reference sequence). CDR3 size: 17 residues. Trimming took 4 bases from V and 0 from J, leaving 16 bases between them. The clonotype was recovered from a man aged 50-60 years who received an inactivated influenza vaccine. The chain combines TRBV3-1 with TRBJ2-1, with a tentative D call TRBD1 (6 bases). The sample in question was non-naive T cells sorted from PBMCs, obtained 14 days before vaccination. CDR3 nucleotide sequence: TGTGCCAGCAGCCCCCGTTATAGGGGGAGCTCCTACAATGAGCAGTTCTTC. Translating it yields CASSPRYRGSSYNEQFF.